The subject of this entry is one T cell receptor (beta chain). In the authors' workflow: By means of reference gene primer amplification, nucleated cell counts were estimated. TCRdb's copy holds only in-frame clones and misses some; the assay was immunoSEQ multiplex PCR. V, J and clone size reflect that table, while D and trimming were determined from the DNA. The profile shows about 150,000 clones, around 80% of them singletons. V was pared by 3 bases and J by 9 bases, with 8 bases between. The germline gives CDR1 LNHDA, CDR2 SQIVND (reference sequence). The CDR3 covers 12 residues. This sample stems from a study of blood T cell repertoires in COVID-19. Looking at the study overall: Acute and convalescent COVID-19 specimens originated in the United States, Italy and Spain. Sample material is recorded as cDNA or gDNA derived from T cells, B-cell-depleted T cells, or PBMCs.

The receptor comes from a woman aged 45-65 years with acute or convalescent COVID-19. This chain joins TRBV19 and TRBJ2-2; no definite D call. Input material: peripheral blood. The chain's CDR3 is CASSMAQRELFF. The CDR3 DNA reads TGTGCCAGTAGTATGGCCCAACGGGAGCTGTTTTTT.